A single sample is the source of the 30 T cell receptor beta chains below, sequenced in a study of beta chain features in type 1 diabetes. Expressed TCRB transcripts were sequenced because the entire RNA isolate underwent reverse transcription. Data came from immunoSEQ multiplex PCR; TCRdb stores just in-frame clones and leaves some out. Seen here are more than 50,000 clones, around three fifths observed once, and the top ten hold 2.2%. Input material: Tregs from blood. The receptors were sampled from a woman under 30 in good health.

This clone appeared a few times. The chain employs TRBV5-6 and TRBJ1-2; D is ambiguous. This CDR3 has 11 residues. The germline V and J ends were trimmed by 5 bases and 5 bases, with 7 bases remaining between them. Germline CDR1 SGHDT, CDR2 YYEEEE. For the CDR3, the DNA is TGTGCCAGCAGACGGAGTTATGGCTACACCTTC. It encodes CASRRSYGYTF. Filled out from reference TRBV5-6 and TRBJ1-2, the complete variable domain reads DAGVTQSPTHLIKTRGQQVTLRCSPKSGHDTVSWYQQALGQGPQFIFQYYEEEERQRGNFPDRFSGHQFPNYSSELNVNALLLGDSALYLCASRRSYGYTFGSGTRLTVV.

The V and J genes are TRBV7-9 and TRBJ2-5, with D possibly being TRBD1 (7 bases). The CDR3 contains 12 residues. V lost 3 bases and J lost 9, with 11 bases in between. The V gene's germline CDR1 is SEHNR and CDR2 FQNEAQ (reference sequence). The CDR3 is CASSFPGGSQYF. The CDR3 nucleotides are TGTGCCAGCAGCTTTCCAGGGGGGTCCCAGTACTTC. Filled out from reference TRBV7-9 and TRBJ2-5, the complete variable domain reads DTGVSQNPRHKITKRGQNVTFRCDPISEHNRLYWYRQTLGQGPEFLTYFQNEAQLEKSRLLSDRFSAERPKGSFSTLEIQRTEQGDSAMYLCASSFPGGSQYFGPGTRLLVL.

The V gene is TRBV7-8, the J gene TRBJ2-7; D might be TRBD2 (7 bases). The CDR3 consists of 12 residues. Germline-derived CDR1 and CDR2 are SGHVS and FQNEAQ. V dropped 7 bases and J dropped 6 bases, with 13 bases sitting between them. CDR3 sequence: CASTFRGGEQYF. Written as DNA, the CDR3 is TGTGCCAGCACTTTTAGGGGGGGCGAGCAGTACTTC.

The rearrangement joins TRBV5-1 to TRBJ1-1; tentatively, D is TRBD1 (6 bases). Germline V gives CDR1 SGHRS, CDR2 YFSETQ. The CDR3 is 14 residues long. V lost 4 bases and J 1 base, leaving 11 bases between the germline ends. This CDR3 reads CASSMGQTNTEAFF. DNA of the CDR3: TGCGCCAGCAGCATGGGACAAACGAACACTGAAGCTTTCTTT.

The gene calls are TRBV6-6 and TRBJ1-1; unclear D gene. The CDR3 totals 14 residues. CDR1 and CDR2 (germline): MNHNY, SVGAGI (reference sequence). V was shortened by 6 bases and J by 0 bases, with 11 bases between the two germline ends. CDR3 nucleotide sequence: TGTGCCAGCAGGGCCCGGGAAGTGAACACTGAAGCTTTCTTT. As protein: CASRAREVNTEAFF.

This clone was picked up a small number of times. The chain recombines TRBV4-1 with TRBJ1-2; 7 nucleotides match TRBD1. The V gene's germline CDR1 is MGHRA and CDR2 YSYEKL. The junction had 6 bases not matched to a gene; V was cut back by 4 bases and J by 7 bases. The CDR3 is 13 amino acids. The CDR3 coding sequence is TGCGCCAGCAGCCTTACGACAGGGTTTGGCTACACCTTC. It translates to CASSLTTGFGYTF.

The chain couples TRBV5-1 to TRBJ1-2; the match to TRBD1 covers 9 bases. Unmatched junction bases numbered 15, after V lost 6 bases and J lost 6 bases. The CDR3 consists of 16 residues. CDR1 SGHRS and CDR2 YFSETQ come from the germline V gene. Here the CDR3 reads CASTNGGTGSFDGYTF. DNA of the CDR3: TGCGCCAGCACCAACGGCGGGACAGGGAGTTTCGATGGCTACACCTTC.

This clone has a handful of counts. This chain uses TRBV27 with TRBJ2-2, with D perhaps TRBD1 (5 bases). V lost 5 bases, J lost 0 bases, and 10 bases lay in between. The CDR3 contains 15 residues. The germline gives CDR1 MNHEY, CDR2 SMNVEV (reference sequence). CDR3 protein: CASSHRQTNTGELFF. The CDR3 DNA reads TGTGCCAGCAGTCACAGACAGACGAACACCGGGGAGCTGTTTTTT.

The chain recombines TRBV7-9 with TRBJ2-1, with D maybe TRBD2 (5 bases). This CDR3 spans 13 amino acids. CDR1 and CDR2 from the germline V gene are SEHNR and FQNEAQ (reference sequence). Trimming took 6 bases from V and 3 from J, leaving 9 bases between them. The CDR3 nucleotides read TGTGCCAGCAGGGTAACTAGCTACAATGAGCAGTTCTTC. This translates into CASRVTSYNEQFF. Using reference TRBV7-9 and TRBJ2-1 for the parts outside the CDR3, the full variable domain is DTGVSQNPRHKITKRGQNVTFRCDPISEHNRLYWYRQTLGQGPEFLTYFQNEAQLEKSRLLSDRFSAERPKGSFSTLEIQRTEQGDSAMYLCASRVTSYNEQFFGPGTRLTVL.

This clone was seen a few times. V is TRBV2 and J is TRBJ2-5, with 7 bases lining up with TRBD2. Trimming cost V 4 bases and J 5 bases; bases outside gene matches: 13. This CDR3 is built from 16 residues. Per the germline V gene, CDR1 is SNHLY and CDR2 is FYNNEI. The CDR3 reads CASSGPSMGGSETQYF. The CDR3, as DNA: TGTGCCAGCAGTGGACCGTCTATGGGGGGGAGTGAGACCCAGTACTTC. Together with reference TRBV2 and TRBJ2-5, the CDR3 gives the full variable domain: EPEVTQTPSHQVTQMGQEVILRCVPISNHLYFYWYRQILGQKVEFLVSFYNNEISEKSEIFDDQFSVERPDGSNFTLKIRSTKLEDSAMYFCASSGPSMGGSETQYFGPGTRLLVL.

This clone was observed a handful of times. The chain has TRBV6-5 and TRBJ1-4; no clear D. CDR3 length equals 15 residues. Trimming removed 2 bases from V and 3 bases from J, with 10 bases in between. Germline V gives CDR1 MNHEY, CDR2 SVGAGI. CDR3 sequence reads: CASSYRNRANEKLFF. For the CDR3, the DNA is TGTGCCAGCAGTTACCGAAACCGGGCTAATGAAAAACTGTTTTTT.

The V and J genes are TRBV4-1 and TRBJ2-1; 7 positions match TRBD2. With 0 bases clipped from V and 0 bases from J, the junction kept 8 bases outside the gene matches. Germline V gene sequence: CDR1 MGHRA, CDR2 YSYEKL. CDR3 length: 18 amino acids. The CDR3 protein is CASSQDRVAGSSYNEQFF. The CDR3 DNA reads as TGCGCCAGCAGCCAAGATCGGGTAGCGGGTAGCTCCTACAATGAGCAGTTCTTC.

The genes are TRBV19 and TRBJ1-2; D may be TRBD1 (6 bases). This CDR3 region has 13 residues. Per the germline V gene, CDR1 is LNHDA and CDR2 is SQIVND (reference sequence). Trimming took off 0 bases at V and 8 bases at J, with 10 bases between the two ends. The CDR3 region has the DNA TGTGCCAGTAGTATAGACCCCAGGGGAGGCTACACCTTC. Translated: CASSIDPRGGYTF. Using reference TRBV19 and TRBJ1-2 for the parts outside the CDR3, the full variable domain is DGGITQSPKYLFRKEGQNVTLSCEQNLNHDAMYWYRQDPGQGLRLIYYSQIVNDFQKGDIAEGYSVSREKKESFPLTVTSAQKNPTAFYLCASSIDPRGGYTFGSGTRLTVV.

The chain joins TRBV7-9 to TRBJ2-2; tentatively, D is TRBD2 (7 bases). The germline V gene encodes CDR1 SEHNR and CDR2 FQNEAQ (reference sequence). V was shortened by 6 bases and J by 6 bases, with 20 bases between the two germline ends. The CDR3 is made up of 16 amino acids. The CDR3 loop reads CASSRWGGEGAGELFF. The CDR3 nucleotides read TGTGCCAGCAGTAGATGGGGGGGCGAAGGAGCCGGGGAGCTGTTTTTT.

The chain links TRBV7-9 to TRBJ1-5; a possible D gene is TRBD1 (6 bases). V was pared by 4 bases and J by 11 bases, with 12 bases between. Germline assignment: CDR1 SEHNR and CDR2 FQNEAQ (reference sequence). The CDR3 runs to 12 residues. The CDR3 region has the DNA TGTGCCAGCAGCTCCCAGGGGTCGGCCCAGCATTTT. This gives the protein CASSSQGSAQHF. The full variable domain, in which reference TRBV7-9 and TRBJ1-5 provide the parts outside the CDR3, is DTGVSQNPRHKITKRGQNVTFRCDPISEHNRLYWYRQTLGQGPEFLTYFQNEAQLEKSRLLSDRFSAERPKGSFSTLEIQRTEQGDSAMYLCASSSQGSAQHFGDGTRLSIL.

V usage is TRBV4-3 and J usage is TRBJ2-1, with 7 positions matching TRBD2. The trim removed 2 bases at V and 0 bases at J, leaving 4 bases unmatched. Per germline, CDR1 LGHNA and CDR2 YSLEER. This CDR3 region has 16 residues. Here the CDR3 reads CASSQSTGGSYNEQFF. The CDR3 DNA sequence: TGCGCCAGCAGCCAAAGCACGGGGGGCTCCTACAATGAGCAGTTCTTC.

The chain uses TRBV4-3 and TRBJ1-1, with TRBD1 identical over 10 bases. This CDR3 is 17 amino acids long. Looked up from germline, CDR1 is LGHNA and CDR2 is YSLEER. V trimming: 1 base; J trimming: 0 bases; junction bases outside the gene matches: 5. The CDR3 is CASSQGDRGPMNTEAFF. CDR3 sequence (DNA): TGCGCCAGCAGCCAAGGGGACAGGGGACCGATGAACACTGAAGCTTTCTTT.

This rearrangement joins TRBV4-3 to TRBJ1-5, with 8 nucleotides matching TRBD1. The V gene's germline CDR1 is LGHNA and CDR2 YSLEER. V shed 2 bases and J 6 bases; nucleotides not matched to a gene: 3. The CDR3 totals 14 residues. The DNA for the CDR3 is TGCGCCAGCAGCCAATACAGGGGGGCTCAGCCCCAGCATTTT. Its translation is CASSQYRGAQPQHF.

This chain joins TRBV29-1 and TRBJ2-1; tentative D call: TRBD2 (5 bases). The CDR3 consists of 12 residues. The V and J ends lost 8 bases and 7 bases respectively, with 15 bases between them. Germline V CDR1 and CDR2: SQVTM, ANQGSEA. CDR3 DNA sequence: TGCAGCCTTGGGAGATCTGGAAATGAGCAGTTCTTC. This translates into CSLGRSGNEQFF.

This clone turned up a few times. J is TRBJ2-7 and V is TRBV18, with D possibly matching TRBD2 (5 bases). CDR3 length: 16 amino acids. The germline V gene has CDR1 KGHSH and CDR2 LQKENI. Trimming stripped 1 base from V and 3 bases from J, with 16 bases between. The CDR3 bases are TGTGCCAGCTCACCACTGGGTATAGCGAGTAACTACGAGCAGTACTTC. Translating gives CASSPLGIASNYEQYF.

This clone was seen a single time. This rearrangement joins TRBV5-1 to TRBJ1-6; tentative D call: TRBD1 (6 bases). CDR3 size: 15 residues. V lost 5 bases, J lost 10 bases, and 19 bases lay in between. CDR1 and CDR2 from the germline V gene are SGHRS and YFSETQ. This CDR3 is CASSRSAGERSPLHF. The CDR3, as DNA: TGCGCCAGCAGTCGTTCGGCAGGGGAGCGCTCACCCCTCCACTTT.

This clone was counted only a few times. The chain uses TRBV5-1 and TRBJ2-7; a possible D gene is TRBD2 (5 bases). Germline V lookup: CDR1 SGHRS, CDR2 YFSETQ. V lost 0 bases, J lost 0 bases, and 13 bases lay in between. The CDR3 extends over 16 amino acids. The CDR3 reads CASSLGLAVSSYEQYF. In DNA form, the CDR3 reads TGCGCCAGCAGCTTGGGGCTAGCTGTTAGCTCCTACGAGCAGTACTTC.

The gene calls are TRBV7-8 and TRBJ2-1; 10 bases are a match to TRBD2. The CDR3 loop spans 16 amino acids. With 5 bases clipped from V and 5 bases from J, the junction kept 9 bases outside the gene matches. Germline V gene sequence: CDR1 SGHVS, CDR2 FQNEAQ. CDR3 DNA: TGTGCCAGCAGCCTCAGGGGAGCGGGAGGGAACAATGAGCAGTTCTTC. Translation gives CASSLRGAGGNNEQFF.

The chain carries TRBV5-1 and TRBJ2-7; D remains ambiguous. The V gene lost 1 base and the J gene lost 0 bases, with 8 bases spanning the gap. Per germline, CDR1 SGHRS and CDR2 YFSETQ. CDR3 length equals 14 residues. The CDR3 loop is CASSLRTSSYEQYF. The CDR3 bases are TGCGCCAGCAGCTTGCGAACTTCCTCCTACGAGCAGTACTTC.

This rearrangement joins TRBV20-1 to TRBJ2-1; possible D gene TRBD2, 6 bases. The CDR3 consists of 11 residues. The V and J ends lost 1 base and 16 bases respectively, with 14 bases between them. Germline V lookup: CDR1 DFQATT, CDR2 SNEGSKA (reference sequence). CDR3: CSARAARGSFF. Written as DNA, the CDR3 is TGCAGTGCTAGAGCCGCGCGGGGATCTTTCTTC.

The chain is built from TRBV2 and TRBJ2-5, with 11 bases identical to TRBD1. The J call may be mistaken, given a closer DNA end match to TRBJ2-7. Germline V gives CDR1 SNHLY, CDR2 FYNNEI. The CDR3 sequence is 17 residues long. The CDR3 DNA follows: TGTGCCAGCACCCGAAGGAGTGGAGGGACAGGGGGCTACGAGCAGTACTTC. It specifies CASTRRSGGTGGYEQYF.

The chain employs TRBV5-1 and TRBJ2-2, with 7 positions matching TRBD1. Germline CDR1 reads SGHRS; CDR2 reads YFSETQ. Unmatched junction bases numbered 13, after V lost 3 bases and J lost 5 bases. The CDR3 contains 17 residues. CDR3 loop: CASSSLPPGGWTGELFF. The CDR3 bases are TGCGCCAGCAGCTCTCTACCCCCAGGGGGATGGACCGGGGAGCTGTTTTTT.

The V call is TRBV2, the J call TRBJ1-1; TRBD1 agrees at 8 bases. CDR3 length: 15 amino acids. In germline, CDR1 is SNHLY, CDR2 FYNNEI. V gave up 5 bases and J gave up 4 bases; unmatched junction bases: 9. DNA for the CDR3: TGTGCCAGCAGTCTGGCCAGGGGGCAAAGCACTGAAGCTTTCTTT. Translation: CASSLARGQSTEAFF.

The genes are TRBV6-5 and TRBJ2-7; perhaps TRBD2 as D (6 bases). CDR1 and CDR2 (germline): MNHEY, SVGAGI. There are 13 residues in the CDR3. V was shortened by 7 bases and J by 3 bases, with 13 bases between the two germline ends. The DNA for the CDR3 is TGTGCCAGCACGTGGGGGGAGGACTACGAGCAGTACTTC. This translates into CASTWGEDYEQYF.

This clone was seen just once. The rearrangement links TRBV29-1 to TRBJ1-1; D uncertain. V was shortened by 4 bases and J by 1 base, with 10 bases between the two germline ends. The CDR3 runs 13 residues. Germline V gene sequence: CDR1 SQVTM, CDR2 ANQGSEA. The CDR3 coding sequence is TGCAGCGTTGTTCCGCCAGAGAACACTGAAGCTTTCTTT. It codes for CSVVPPENTEAFF. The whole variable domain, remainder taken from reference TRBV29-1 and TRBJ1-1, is SAVISQKPSRDICQRGTSLTIQCQVDSQVTMMFWYRQQPGQSLTLIATANQGSEATYESGFVIDKFPISRPNLTFSTLTVSNMSPEDSSIYLCSVVPPENTEAFFGQGTRLTVV.